A selection of T cell receptor beta chains follows, all from one sample in a study of regulatory T cells in long-lasting Graves disease. MiXCR, run by TCRdb on the multiplex PCR reads, gives a single entry per CDR3 protein. The table has approximately 300,000 distinct CDR3 sequences, under 20% seen once. Sequencing was performed on peripheral blood mononuclear cells (PBMCs), taken at new diagnosis, from a patient treated with antithyroid drugs. Every receptor here comes from a female donor with Graves disease. CDR3s include the opening cysteine and the closing phenylalanine or tryptophan. A row's size may be missing; if present it is once, few, many or a size class.

J,size,V,CDR3
TRBJ2-2,many,TRBV20-1,CSARDGASGSISGELFF
TRBJ1-2,.,TRBV10-2,CASSDHNSPANYGYTF
TRBJ2-2,many,TRBV30,CAWRNGLTGELFF
TRBJ2-2,.,TRBV5-1,CASSPGQGVTGELFF
TRBJ2-1,.,TRBV7-3,CASSLEADSSYNEQFF
TRBJ1-5,.,TRBV9,CASRSPGGYSNQPQHF
TRBJ2-5,many,TRBV30,CAWGELAGLRETQYF
TRBJ2-1,few,TRBV11-3,CASSLEADRAIYEQFF
TRBJ2-2,many,TRBV7-8,CASSLVVSQARRGTGELFF
TRBJ1-2,many,TRBV3-1,CASSHEGADYGYTF
TRBJ1-5,many,TRBV28,CASSSDRGPYQPQHF
TRBJ2-1,many,TRBV6-5,CASSYSYRLAGVTKQFF